Sequencing of this T cell receptor beta chain was carried out in a study of cytomegalovirus exposure and HLA in healthy donors (dated by TCRdb to 2015 to 2018). Regarding the complete study: An earlier analysis of about 530 of the donors reported approximately 300 Gb of sequence data and 95 million to 130 million unique TCR beta sequences obtained from around 190 million T cells. Roughly 300 gigabases of sequencing data and approximately 84 million unique TCR sequences were included in an early release covering about 600 HLA-typed donors. The genetic ancestry cluster associated with self-reported Caucasian donors included 70% to 85% of the approximately 410 genotyped donors. The study aimed to test whether cataloging public T cell receptors could reveal signatures of past pathogen exposure. The study profiled the T cell repertoires of 500 to 800 subjects by immunosequencing and related them to cytomegalovirus serostatus. A separate validation cohort of approximately 130 different subjects was used in addition to the 666-subject first cohort. To predict cytomegalovirus infection status, the study brought together high-throughput TCR immunosequencing, statistical association of individual TCRs with disease status, and machine learning. In a later analysis, previously published TCR beta repertoires from 666 donors were re-analyzed and high-resolution HLA genotyping was added so that TCR occurrence patterns could be studied. The later analysis used no new phenotypic data to find candidate immune exposures, relying instead on TCR beta sequences and their occurrence across donors. An earlier analysis of 587 of the donors used high-throughput TCR beta sequencing to judge whether each TCR beta V gene segment behaved as functional or pseudogenic. Donor age, sex, ethnicity and CMV serostatus were collected together with the repertoire data. In a later genetic analysis, genome-wide SNP genotypes for about three fifths of the roughly 670 donors were used, and that subset was treated as a discovery cohort. All discovery cohort repertoires had been generated on a single sequencing platform. Class I and class II HLA loci were covered by the typing at four-digit resolution. Typing coverage differed by locus: A, B, C, DRB1 and DQB1 were typed in about 620-640 donors, DQA1 in about 500, DPA1 in around 600, and DPB1 in roughly 450. Because of strong linkage in the cohort, roughly five DR-DQ haplotypes were treated as single units for association and clustering. On average, 235,054 unique TCR beta nucleotide sequences were sequenced per donor among 398 genotyped donors of the cohort, with roughly 19% of those sequences being non-productive. The paper as a whole reports these results and caveats: A further reported finding was that TCR beta sequences accurately predicted the HLA-A and HLA-B alleles for most subjects in the first cohort. A later analysis reported that several top co-occurrence clusters appeared linked to parvovirus B19, influenza, CMV and Epstein-Barr virus. Correlated functional status among segregating V segments might reflect linkage disequilibrium, but an unknown experimental factor could not be ruled out. A later genetic analysis associated a missense DCLRE1C variant with V-gene and J-gene trimming of TCR beta chains, and an independent cohort replicated the association. The 87-base-pair reads could not distinguish some IMGT-functional V segments, including TRBV6-2 and TRBV6-3, so those segments were excluded. Roughly uniform sequencing depth across donors was assumed in presence/absence analyses, although this assumption may not hold. This cohort had only TCR beta chains sequenced, and the lack of alpha or paired-chain data limited which features could be detected. Immune exposure information for the cohort was limited to CMV serostatus. The authors suggested that the approach could potentially be extended to other disease states and immunological phenotypes. Compared with equally common non-associated chains, HLA-associated TCR beta chains in a later analysis were more clonally expanded and had lower generation probabilities. In an earlier analysis of a few hundred of the donors, most TCR beta V segments were observed in productive rearrangements about 87% or about 30% of the time, broadly matching IMGT annotations. A later analysis found that TCR association rates varied across HLA loci, with DRB1 alleles showing the most associated TCRs and HLA-C alleles the fewest. Across donors, most TCR sequences were observed very rarely, whereas some public TCRs were present in many individuals. Cytomegalovirus status was reported to be diagnosed by the classifier with high specificity and sensitivity in both the original and validation cohorts. According to a later analysis, most CMV-associated TCR beta chains appeared to be HLA-restricted, and the HLA associations seemed to be driven largely by CMV exposure. A cluster of highly shared sequence variants was judged likely to be a technical artifact of the sequencing pipeline. Assigning TCR associations to individual alleles was difficult when HLA alleles, especially DR and DQ, strongly co-occurred. A later analysis associated about 16,000 TCR beta sequences with specific HLA alleles at a false discovery rate of 0.05. In vitro tests confirmed that a few of the cytomegalovirus-associated TCR beta chains recognize cytomegalovirus antigens. Because HLA typing was missing for some donors at each locus, association tests included only the typed subset. A later genetic analysis reported fewer N-insertions in productive TCRs among donors in an Asian-associated ancestry cluster than the approximately 700-donor mean. Because counts were too low, 15 to 20 rarely observed V segments, including chromosome 9 orphons, were left out of the earlier analysis of 587 of the donors. A total of some 180 TCR beta chains were listed by the study as associated with cytomegalovirus.

Library preparation used the immunoSEQ multiplex PCR assay. For the multiplex PCR, a mixture combining 60 forward primers for TCR Vbeta segments and 13 reverse primers for TCR Jbeta segments was used. A multiplex PCR assay on genomic DNA amplified the CDR3 region of rearranged TCR beta genes. The amplified TCR beta libraries were sequenced on the Illumina HiSeq System as 87-base-pair reads. The original pipeline was this. A later analysis tallied 75 million to 85 million unique TCR beta chains across the 700 or so repertoires, and about 12 million of those chains were shared by two or more donors. To remove PCR and sequencing errors, raw reads were error-corrected and collapsed into unique sequences using a nearest-neighbor algorithm that merged closely related sequences. Alignment of CDR3 sequences to IMGT reference sequences was used to assign V, D and J gene segments. For a sequence to be retained, a match of at least six nucleotides to both a V gene segment and a J gene segment was required. A rearrangement counted as productive if the CDR3 had no stop codons and remained in frame with V and J, and every other rearrangement counted as non-productive. CDR3 was defined by IMGT convention, running from the second conserved V-encoded cysteine to the conserved J-encoded phenylalanine. The earlier analysis of about 620 of the donors excluded sequences that lacked an unambiguous match to a single V gene segment. An earlier analysis of 587 of the donors classified V segments as functional when productive rearrangements were above 56.7% and as segregating when the standard deviation between donors was above 5%. A statistical classification framework was developed to diagnose cytomegalovirus status using the catalog of TCR beta chain sequences. In a later analysis, V and J genes were assigned by comparing TCR nucleotide sequences against IMGT/GENE-DB human TR gene sequences. In a later analysis, CDR3 sequences and most-parsimonious VDJ recombination scenarios were assigned using the TCRdist pipeline. A later analysis defined each TCR beta chain by its CDR3 amino acid sequence plus V-gene family, and excluded reads lacking a unique V-gene family. A later analysis removed roughly 590 highly shared, low-generation-probability nucleotide sequences to deal with suspected cross-contamination and a sequencing artifact. In a later analysis, a clonal expansion index for each public chain was calculated from normalized within-repertoire ranks of inferred template counts. In a later analysis, generation probabilities were computed with a VDJ recombination model fitted to out-of-frame rearrangements, and the resulting probabilities were checked against IGoR. A later analysis scored TCR-TCR, TCR-HLA and TCR-CMV co-occurrence with hypergeometric tests, applying a repertoire-size bias correction to TCR pairs. A later analysis estimated false discovery rates by permuting HLA or CMV assignments 20 times. In a later analysis, co-occurring TCRs were grouped with DBSCAN, and TCRdist sequence similarity was added when clustering was performed within HLA-allele-positive subsets. Co-occurrence clustering excluded repertoires with fewer than 30,000 or more than 120,000 public chains, plus five with anomalous nucleotide sharing. TCRdb limited this immuneACCESS table to in-frame rearrangements with V and J called. A share of clones is missing; checked studies link under half to unresolved V genes, and the rest is unexplained. V and J calls and clone size come straight from that table; D and trimming were deduced from the DNA. The sample includes 120,000 or so clones, with approximately 84% observed a single time. Around 2% of the sample belongs to the ten largest clones.

The cohort consisted of fewer than 700 healthy bone marrow donors. All cohort members were sampled while nominally healthy, although unrecorded immune exposures were likely present. The donor tested CMV seronegative and was one of the 352 seronegative cohort members. A peripheral blood sample was collected from each donor, and TCR beta sequencing was performed on peripheral blood mononuclear cells. The Qiagen DNeasy Blood Extraction Kit was used to extract genomic DNA from the blood cell samples. CDR1 is given as SNHLY and CDR2 as FYNNEI, both from the germline V gene. The CDR3 spans 18 residues, from the cysteine through the phenylalanine. The sequence is cut down to CDR3 DNA, 54 bases in frame from base 1. Trimming takes 3 bases from V and 8 bases from J, and the germline ends sit 25 bases apart. Concerning this clone itself: No antigen is known for it. No clone much larger than this one lies a single base away; base qualities are absent.

The receptor comes from a man aged 35 to 55 in good health and CMV-seronegative. The V and J genes are TRBV2 and TRBJ1-4; TRBD1 could be the D gene, as 6 bases match. The source material was PBMCs. The CDR3 region: CASSDLTAGTPHAEKLFF. The DNA sequence is TGTGCCAGCAGTGATCTGACGGCCGGGACACCGCACGCGGAAAAACTGTTTTTT.